This is a list of T cell receptor beta chains from one sample in a study of blood T cell repertoires in COVID-19. Assay used: immunoSEQ multiplex PCR; TCRdb lists only in-frame clones, some missing. The sample records about 180,000 clones, about 91% being singletons. The specimen sequenced was peripheral blood. The receptor set was obtained from a woman in her 30s with acute or convalescent COVID-19. CDR3s include the opening cysteine and the closing phenylalanine or tryptophan. A D gene is named only where the DNA matches it firmly. Size values are once, few and many counts, or a class for expanded clones, and some rows have none.

d_gene: .
abundance: .
v_gene: TRBV18
j_gene: TRBJ1-2
CDR3aa: CASSHRDKGYGYTF
CDR3nt: TGTGCCAGCTCACACCGGGATAAGGGCTATGGCTACACCTTC

d_gene: .
abundance: few
v_gene: TRBV2
j_gene: TRBJ2-7
CDR3aa: CASSGSGEFGEQYF
CDR3nt: TGTGCCAGCAGTGGGTCAGGGGAATTTGGAGAGCAGTACTTC

d_gene: .
abundance: .
v_gene: TRBV6-1
j_gene: TRBJ2-7
CDR3aa: CASSEATRCSF
CDR3nt: TGTGCCAGCAGTGAAGCGACTAGATGCTCGTTC

d_gene: .
abundance: .
v_gene: TRBV5-6
j_gene: TRBJ1-2
CDR3aa: CASSLAGRGAGGYTF
CDR3nt: TGTGCCAGCAGCTTGGCCGGGCGGGGGGCTGGAGGCTACACCTTC

d_gene: .
abundance: .
v_gene: TRBV4-2
j_gene: TRBJ2-1
CDR3aa: CASSQDLLVGDEQFF
CDR3nt: TGTGCCAGCAGCCAAGATCTACTAGTTGGCGATGAGCAGTTCTTC

d_gene: .
abundance: .
v_gene: TRBV7-8
j_gene: TRBJ1-2
CDR3aa: CASSLEARLYGYTF
CDR3nt: TGTGCCAGCAGCTTAGAGGCCAGACTGTATGGCTACACCTTC

d_gene: .
abundance: .
v_gene: TRBV18
j_gene: TRBJ1-2
CDR3aa: CASSPPYLTGLGGYTF
CDR3nt: TGTGCCAGCTCACCACCCTACCTGACAGGACTGGGCGGCTACACCTTC

d_gene: TRBD2
abundance: .
v_gene: TRBV27
j_gene: TRBJ2-7
CDR3aa: CASSLVTSGPYEQYF
CDR3nt: TGTGCCAGCAGTTTAGTTACTAGCGGCCCCTACGAGCAGTACTTC

d_gene: TRBD1
abundance: once
v_gene: TRBV18
j_gene: TRBJ2-1
CDR3aa: CASSVGGTGFF
CDR3nt: TGTGCCAGCTCAGTCGGCGGGACAGGGTTCTTC

d_gene: .
abundance: .
v_gene: TRBV30
j_gene: TRBJ1-4
CDR3aa: CAWNPPGTFNEKLFF
CDR3nt: TGTGCCTGGAACCCTCCCGGGACTTTTAATGAAAAACTGTTTTTT

d_gene: .
abundance: once
v_gene: TRBV19
j_gene: TRBJ1-1
CDR3aa: CASSYSSGMNTEAFF
CDR3nt: TGTGCCAGTAGTTACTCCAGCGGCATGAACACTGAAGCTTTCTTT

d_gene: .
abundance: .
v_gene: TRBV3-1/TRBV3-2
j_gene: TRBJ1-2
CDR3aa: CASSQGQGGYTF
CDR3nt: TGTGCCAGCAGCCAAGGGCAGGGCGGCTACACCTTC

d_gene: TRBD1
abundance: medium-sized
v_gene: TRBV12-3/TRBV12-4
j_gene: TRBJ2-1
CDR3aa: CASSPTGGEQFF
CDR3nt: TGTGCCAGCAGCCCGACAGGGGGTGAGCAGTTCTTC

d_gene: .
abundance: .
v_gene: TRBV5-5
j_gene: TRBJ2-1
CDR3aa: CASSLFLDYNEQFF
CDR3nt: TGTGCCAGCAGCTTGTTCTTAGACTACAATGAGCAGTTCTTC

d_gene: TRBD2
abundance: .
v_gene: TRBV19
j_gene: TRBJ2-1
CDR3aa: CASSKPGLSYNEQFF
CDR3nt: TGTGCCAGTAGTAAACCGGGACTAAGTTACAATGAGCAGTTCTTC

d_gene: .
abundance: .
v_gene: TRBV3-1/TRBV3-2
j_gene: TRBJ1-5
CDR3aa: CASSQAAGGQPQHF
CDR3nt: TGTGCCAGCAGCCAAGCGGCCGGGGGTCAGCCCCAGCATTTT

d_gene: TRBD1
abundance: .
v_gene: TRBV5-6
j_gene: TRBJ2-7
CDR3aa: CASSFWDRGREQYF
CDR3nt: TGTGCCAGCAGCTTTTGGGACAGGGGGCGTGAGCAGTACTTC

d_gene: .
abundance: .
v_gene: TRBV5-5
j_gene: TRBJ1-6
CDR3aa: CASSLLGFLGSPLHF
CDR3nt: TGTGCCAGCAGCCTCCTGGGCTTTTTGGGTTCACCCCTCCACTTT

d_gene: TRBD2
abundance: .
v_gene: TRBV5-1
j_gene: TRBJ2-1
CDR3aa: CATSPRLAGIYNEQFF
CDR3nt: TGCGCCACTAGCCCGAGACTAGCGGGGATCTACAATGAGCAGTTCTTC

d_gene: TRBD2
abundance: once
v_gene: TRBV5-1
j_gene: TRBJ2-7
CDR3aa: CASSLSSTHLPTSGNYEQYF
CDR3nt: TGCGCCAGCAGCTTGTCATCCACTCACCTCCCCACTAGCGGGAATTACGAGCAGTACTTC

d_gene: TRBD1
abundance: .
v_gene: TRBV7-2
j_gene: TRBJ2-7
CDR3aa: CASSPDRGGEQYF
CDR3nt: TGTGCCAGCAGCCCGGACAGGGGCGGCGAGCAGTACTTC

d_gene: .
abundance: once
v_gene: TRBV5-1
j_gene: TRBJ1-1
CDR3aa: CASSLAQGHTEAFF
CDR3nt: TGCGCCAGCAGCTTGGCCCAGGGTCACACTGAAGCTTTCTTT

d_gene: .
abundance: .
v_gene: TRBV6-1
j_gene: TRBJ2-2
CDR3aa: CASSEGSVELFF
CDR3nt: TGTGCCAGCAGTGAGGGTAGCGTGGAGCTGTTTTTT